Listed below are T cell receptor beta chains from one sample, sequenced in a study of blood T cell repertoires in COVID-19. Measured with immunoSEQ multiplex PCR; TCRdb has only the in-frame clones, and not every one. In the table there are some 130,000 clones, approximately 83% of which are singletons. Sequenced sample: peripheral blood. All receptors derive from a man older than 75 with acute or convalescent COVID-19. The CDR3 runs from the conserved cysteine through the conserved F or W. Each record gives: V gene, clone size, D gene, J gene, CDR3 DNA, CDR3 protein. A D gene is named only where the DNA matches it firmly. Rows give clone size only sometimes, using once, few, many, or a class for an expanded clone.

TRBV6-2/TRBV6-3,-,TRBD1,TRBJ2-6,TGTGCCAGCAGTTATTTCGGACAGGGCTCCTCTGGGGCCAACGTCCTGACTTTC,CASSYFGQGSSGANVLTF
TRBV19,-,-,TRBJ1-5,TGTGCCAGTAGCCCCTCGAGGGATAGCAATCAGCCCCAGCATTTT,CASSPSRDSNQPQHF
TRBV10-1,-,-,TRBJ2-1,TGCGCCAGCAGTGATGGAGCTGGTGAGCAGTTCTTC,CASSDGAGEQFF
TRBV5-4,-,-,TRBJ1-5,TGTGCCAGCAGCCCGGGGGTGAGTGGCAATCAGCCCCAGCATTTT,CASSPGVSGNQPQHF
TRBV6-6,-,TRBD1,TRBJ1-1,TGTGCCAGCCGGAGCGGACAGGGCAGGGTGAACACTGAAGCTTTCTTT,CASRSGQGRVNTEAFF
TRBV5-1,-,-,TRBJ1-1,TGCGCCAGCAGCCCATTGGAGGCGGCGAACACTGAAGCTTTCTTT,CASSPLEAANTEAFF
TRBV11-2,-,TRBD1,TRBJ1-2,TGTGCCAGCAGGCCGGGACAGGGGGCCTATGGCTACACCTTC,CASRPGQGAYGYTF
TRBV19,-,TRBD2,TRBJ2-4,TGTGCCAGTAGTATACCTAGCGGGCGTACCAAAAACATTCAGTACTTC,CASSIPSGRTKNIQYF
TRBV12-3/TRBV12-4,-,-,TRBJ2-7,TGTGCCAGCAGTTTTCGGTACGAGCAGTACTTC,CASSFRYEQYF
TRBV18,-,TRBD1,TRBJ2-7,TGTGCCAGCGGGCGGATGACAGGGTTCGAGCAGTACTTC,CASGRMTGFEQYF
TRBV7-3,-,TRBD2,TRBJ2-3,TGTGCCAGCAGCTTAGGCGGGAGTTTTATCACAGATACGCAGTATTTT,CASSLGGSFITDTQYF
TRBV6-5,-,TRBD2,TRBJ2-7,TGTGCCAGCTCTCGTGGCGGGAGTCGGTACGAGCAGTACTTC,CASSRGGSRYEQYF
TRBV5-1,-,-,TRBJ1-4,TGCGCCAGCAGCTTGGCAGGGTTCACTAATGAAAAACTGTTTTTT,CASSLAGFTNEKLFF
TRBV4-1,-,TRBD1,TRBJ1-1,TGCGCCAGCAGCCAAGATGGGGGACAGGGCCCTAACACTGAAGCTTTCTTT,CASSQDGGQGPNTEAFF
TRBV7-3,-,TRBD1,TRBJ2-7,TGTGCCAGCAGCTTGGCCCCCCGGGACAGGGGCGACGAGCAGTACTTC,CASSLAPRDRGDEQYF
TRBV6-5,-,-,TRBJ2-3,TGTGCCAGCAGTTACAGGCGGCCAGATACGCAGTATTTT,CASSYRRPDTQYF
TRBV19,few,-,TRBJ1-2,TGTGCCAGTAGTAATGGACAGACCCCTTATGGCTACACCTTC,CASSNGQTPYGYTF
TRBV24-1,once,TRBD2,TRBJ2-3,TGTGCCACCAGTGATTGGACTAGCGGGAGATTAGATACGCAGTATTTT,CATSDWTSGRLDTQYF
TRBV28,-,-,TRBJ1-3,TGTGCCAGTGTCAGGACTCCCGGCAACACCATATATTTT,CASVRTPGNTIYF
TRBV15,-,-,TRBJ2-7,TGTGCCACCAGCAGCTTAAGTGGGACAAACTCCTACGAGCAGTACTTC,CATSSLSGTNSYEQYF
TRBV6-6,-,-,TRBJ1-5,TGTGCCAGCAGTTACTCGGAGACGAATCAGCCCCAGCATTTT,CASSYSETNQPQHF
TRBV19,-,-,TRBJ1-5,TGTGCCAGTAGTTTCGCAGGGGCGAACCAGCCCCAGCATTTT,CASSFAGANQPQHF
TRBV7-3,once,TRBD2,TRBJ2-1,TGTGCCAGCAGCCCCGGACTAGCGGGAGTCTACAATGAGCAGTTCTTC,CASSPGLAGVYNEQFF
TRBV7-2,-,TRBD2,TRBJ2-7,TGTGCCAGCAGCCCACCGGGACTAGCGGGACCCTCTGGGGAGCAGTACTTC,CASSPPGLAGPSGEQYF
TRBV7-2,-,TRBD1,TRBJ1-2,TGTGCCAGCAGGTCCGGGACAGCTTATGGCTACACCTTC,CASRSGTAYGYTF
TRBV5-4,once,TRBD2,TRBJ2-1,TGTGCCAGCAGCTTGGGTTCTAGCGGGAGGGGTTACAATGAGCAGTTCTTC,CASSLGSSGRGYNEQFF
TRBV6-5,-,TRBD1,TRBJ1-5,TGTGCCAGCACCTTGGACAGGGGGAATCAGCCCCAGCATTTT,CASTLDRGNQPQHF
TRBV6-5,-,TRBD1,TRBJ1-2,TGTGCCGCTTCGGGACAGATCTATGGCTACACCTTC,CAASGQIYGYTF
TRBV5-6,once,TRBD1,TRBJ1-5,TGTGCCAGCAGCTCCGACAGGGCCCCCCTGCATTTT,CASSSDRAPLHF
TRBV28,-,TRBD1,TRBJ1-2,TGTGCCAGCACTCCACAGGGGTCGGATGGCTACACCTTC,CASTPQGSDGYTF
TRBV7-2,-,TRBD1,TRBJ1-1,TGTGCCAGCAGCAACCAACAGGGGGGCACTGAAGCTTTCTTT,CASSNQQGGTEAFF
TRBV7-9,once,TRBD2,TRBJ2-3,TGTGCCAGCAGCTTGCTAGCGGGGATAGATACGCAGTATTTT,CASSLLAGIDTQYF
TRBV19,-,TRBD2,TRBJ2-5,TGTGCCAGTAGTATCATGCCTAGCGGGAAAAGGAGGGGCGAAGAGACCCAGTACTTC,CASSIMPSGKRRGEETQYF
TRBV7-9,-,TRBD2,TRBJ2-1,TGTGCCAGCAGCTCCTCCTATAGCGGGCGTTACAATGAGCAGTTCTTC,CASSSSYSGRYNEQFF
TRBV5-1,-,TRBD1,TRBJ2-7,TGCGCCAGCAGCTTGGGGACAGGAGCCAGGTACGAGCAGTACTTC,CASSLGTGARYEQYF
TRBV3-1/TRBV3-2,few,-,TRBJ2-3,TGTGCCAGCAGCCAAGGCGTAAAGTATTTT,CASSQGVKYF
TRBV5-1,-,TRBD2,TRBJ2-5,TGCGCCAGCAGCTATACGGGGGGGCAAGAGACCCAGTACTTC,CASSYTGGQETQYF
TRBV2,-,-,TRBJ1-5,TGTGCCAGCCTTGGATCGGAAGCGGGCAATCAGCCCCAGCATTTT,CASLGSEAGNQPQHF
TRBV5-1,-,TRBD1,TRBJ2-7,TGCGCCAGCAGCTCCGGGACAGGGGGCTGGGAGCAGTACTTC,CASSSGTGGWEQYF
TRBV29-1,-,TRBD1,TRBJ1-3,TGCAGCGCCCATCCCGGACAGGGGGCTGGAAACACCATATATTTT,CSAHPGQGAGNTIYF
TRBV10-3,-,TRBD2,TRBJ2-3,TGTGCCATCAGTTCAGATAGCGGGGCCACAGATACGCAGTATTTT,CAISSDSGATDTQYF
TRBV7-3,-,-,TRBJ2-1,TGTGCCAGCAGCTCGGGACTTGCCTACAATGAGCAGTTCTTC,CASSSGLAYNEQFF
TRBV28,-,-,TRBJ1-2,TGTGCCACCTCGGGAAAACCTGTGGGTTATGGCTACACCTTC,CATSGKPVGYGYTF
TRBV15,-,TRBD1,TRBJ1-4,TGTGCCACCAGCAGGGGACAGGGGGCCGTGAGTGAAAAACTGTTTTTT,CATSRGQGAVSEKLFF
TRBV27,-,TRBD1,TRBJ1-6,TGTGCCAGCAGTCCGTGGACAGGCGTAAATTCACCCCTCCACTTT,CASSPWTGVNSPLHF
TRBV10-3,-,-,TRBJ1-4,TGTGCCATCAGTGAGTCAGGGACACCAAATGAAAAACTGTTTTTT,CAISESGTPNEKLFF
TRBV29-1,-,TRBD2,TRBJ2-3,TGCAGCGTAGTTGGGGGAGGGAGGGGCACAGATACGCAGTATTTT,CSVVGGGRGTDTQYF
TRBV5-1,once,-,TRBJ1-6,TGCGCCAGCAGCTTGGAGGCAAGGGGCGCAAAGTATAATTCACCCCTCCACTTT,CASSLEARGAKYNSPLHF
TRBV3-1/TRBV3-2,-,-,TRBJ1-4,TGTGCCAGCAGTATTGGAAGCCCTGACTTACTGTTTTTT,CASSIGSPDLLFF
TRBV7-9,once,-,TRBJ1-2,TGTGCCAGCAGCCTCGTCCCGGGGTATCGCTACACCTTC,CASSLVPGYRYTF